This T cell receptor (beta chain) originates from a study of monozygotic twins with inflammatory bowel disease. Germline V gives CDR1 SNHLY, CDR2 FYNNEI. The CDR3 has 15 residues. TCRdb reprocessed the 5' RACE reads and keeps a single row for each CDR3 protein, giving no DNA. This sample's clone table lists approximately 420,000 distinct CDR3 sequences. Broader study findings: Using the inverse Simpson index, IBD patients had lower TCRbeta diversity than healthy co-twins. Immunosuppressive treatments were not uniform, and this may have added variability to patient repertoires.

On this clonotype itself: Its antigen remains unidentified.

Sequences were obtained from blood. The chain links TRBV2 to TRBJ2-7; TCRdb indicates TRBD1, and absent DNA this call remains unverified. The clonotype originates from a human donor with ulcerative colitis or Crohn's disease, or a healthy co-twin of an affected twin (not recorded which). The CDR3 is CASSAVPPVAYEQYF.